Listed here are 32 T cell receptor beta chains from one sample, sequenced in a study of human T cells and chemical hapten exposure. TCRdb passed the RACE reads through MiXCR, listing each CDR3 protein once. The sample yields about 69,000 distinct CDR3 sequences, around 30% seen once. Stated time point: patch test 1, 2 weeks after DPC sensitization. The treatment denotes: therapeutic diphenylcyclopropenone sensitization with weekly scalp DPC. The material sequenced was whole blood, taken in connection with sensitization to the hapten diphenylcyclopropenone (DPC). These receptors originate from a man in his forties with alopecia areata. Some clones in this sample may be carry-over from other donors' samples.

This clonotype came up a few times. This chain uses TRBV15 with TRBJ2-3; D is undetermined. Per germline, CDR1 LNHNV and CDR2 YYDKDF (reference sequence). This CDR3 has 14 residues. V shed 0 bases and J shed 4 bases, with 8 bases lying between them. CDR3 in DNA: TGTGCCACCAGCAGAGATTTAGCATCAGATACGCAGTATTTT. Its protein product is CATSRDLASDTQYF.

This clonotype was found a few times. The CDR3 protein is CASSLDARYEQFF. CDR3 DNA sequence: TGTGCCAGCAGTTTGGACGCGCGGTATGAGCAGTTCTTC. This chain links TRBV6-5 with TRBJ2-1; D call uncertain. V was clipped by 4 bases and J by 8 bases, with 12 bases between them. The CDR3 totals 13 residues. The V gene's germline CDR1 is MNHEY and CDR2 SVGAGI.

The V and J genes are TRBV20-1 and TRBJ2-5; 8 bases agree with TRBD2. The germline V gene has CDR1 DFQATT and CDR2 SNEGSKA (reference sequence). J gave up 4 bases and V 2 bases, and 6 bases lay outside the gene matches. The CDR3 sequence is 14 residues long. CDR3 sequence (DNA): TGCAGTGCTAGAAAAGCGGGAGCGGGAGAGACCCAGTACTTC. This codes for CSARKAGAGETQYF.

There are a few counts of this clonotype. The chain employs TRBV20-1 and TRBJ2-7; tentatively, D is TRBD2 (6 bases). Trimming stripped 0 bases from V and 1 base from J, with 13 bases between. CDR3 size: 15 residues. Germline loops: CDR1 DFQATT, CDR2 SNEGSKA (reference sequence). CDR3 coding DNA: TGCAGTGCTAGAGAGCCACTAGCCGGGTCCTACGAGCAGTACTTC. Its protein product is CSAREPLAGSYEQYF.

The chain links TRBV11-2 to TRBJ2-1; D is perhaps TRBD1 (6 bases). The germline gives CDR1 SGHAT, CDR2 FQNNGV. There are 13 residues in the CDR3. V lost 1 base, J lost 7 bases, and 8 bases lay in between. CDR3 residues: CASSLVGGNEQFF. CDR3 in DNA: TGTGCCAGCAGCTTAGTAGGGGGAAATGAGCAGTTCTTC.

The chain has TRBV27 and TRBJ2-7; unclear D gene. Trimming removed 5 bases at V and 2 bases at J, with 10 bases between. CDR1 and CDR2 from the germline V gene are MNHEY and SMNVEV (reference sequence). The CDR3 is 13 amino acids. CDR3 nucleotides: TGTGCCAGCAGTCTCGGACGGGCCTACGAGCAGTACTTC. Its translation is CASSLGRAYEQYF.

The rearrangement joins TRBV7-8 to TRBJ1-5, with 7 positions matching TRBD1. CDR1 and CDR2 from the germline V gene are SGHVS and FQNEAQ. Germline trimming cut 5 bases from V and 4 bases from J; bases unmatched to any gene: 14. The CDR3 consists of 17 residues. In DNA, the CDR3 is TGTGCCAGCAGCATCACCTCCGGGACAGAGATTAATCAGCCCCAGCATTTT. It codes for CASSITSGTEINQPQHF.

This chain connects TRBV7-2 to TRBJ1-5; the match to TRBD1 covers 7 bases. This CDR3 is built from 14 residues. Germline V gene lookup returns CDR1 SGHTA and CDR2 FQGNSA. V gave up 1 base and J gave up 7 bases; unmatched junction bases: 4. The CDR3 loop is CASSLEGARQPQHF. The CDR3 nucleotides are TGTGCCAGCAGCTTAGAGGGGGCGCGACAGCCCCAGCATTTT.

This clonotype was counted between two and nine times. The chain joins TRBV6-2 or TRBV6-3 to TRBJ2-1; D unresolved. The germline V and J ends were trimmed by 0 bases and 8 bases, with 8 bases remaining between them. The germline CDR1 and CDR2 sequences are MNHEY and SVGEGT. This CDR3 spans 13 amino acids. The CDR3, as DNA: TGTGCCAGCAGTTACTCAGTAGGCTATGAGCAGTTCTTC. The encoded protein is CASSYSVGYEQFF.

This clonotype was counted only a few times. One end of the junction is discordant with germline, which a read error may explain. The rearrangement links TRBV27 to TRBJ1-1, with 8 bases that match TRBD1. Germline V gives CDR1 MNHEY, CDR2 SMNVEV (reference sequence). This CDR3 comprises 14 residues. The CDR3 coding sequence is TGTGCCAGCAGTTGGAGACAGGGGAACACTGAAACTTTCTTT. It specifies CASSWRQGNTETFF.

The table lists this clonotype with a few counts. CDR3 in amino acids: CATHSGANVLTF. The CDR3 bases are TGTGCCACTCATTCTGGGGCCAACGTCCTGACTTTC. This chain links TRBV6-5 with TRBJ2-6; no reliable D call. The CDR3 is 12 amino acids. V was cut by 10 bases and J by 1 base, with 5 bases left in between. Germline V gene data show CDR1 as MNHEY and CDR2 as SVGAGI.

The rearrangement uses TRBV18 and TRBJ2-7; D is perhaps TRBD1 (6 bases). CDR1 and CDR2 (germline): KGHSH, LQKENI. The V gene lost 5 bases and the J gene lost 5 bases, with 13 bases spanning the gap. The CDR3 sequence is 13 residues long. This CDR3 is CASSSQGFDEQYF. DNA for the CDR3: TGTGCCAGCTCATCACAGGGTTTCGACGAGCAGTACTTC.

CDR3 residues: CSATPRTSVWLGEQYF. The CDR3 nucleotides are TGCAGTGCTACTCCCCGAACTAGTGTTTGGCTGGGCGAGCAGTACTTC. The chain links TRBV20-1 to TRBJ2-7, with TRBD2 as a possible D gene (5 bases). CDR3 length: 16 residues. V gave up 4 bases and J gave up 6 bases, with 25 bases separating them. Germline V CDR1 and CDR2: DFQATT, SNEGSKA (reference sequence).

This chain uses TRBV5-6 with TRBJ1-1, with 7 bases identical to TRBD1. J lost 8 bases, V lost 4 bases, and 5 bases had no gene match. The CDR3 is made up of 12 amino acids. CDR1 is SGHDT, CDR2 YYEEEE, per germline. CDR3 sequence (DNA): TGTGCCAGCAGCGGAACGGACAGGGAAGCTTTCTTT. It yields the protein CASSGTDREAFF. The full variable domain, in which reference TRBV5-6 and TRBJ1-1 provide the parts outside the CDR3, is DAGVTQSPTHLIKTRGQQVTLRCSPKSGHDTVSWYQQALGQGPQFIFQYYEEEERQRGNFPDRFSGHQFPNYSSELNVNALLLGDSALYLCASSGTDREAFFGQGTRLTVV.

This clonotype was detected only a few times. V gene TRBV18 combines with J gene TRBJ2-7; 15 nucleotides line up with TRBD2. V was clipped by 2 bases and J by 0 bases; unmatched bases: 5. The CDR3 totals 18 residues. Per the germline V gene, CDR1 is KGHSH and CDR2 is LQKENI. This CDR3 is CASSPSGLAGGSSYEQYF. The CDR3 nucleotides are TGTGCCAGCTCACCATCGGGACTAGCGGGAGGAAGCTCCTACGAGCAGTACTTC.

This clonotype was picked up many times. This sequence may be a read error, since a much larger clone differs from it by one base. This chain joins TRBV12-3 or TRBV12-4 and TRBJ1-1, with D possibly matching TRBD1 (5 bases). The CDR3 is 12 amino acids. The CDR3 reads CASSFLGGETFF. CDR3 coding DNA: TGTGCCAGCAGTTTTCTGGGGGGTGAAACTTTCTTT.

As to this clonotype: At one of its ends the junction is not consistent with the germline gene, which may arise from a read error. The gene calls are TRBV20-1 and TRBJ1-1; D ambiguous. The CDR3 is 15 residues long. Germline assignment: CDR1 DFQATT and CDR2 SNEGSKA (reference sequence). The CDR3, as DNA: TGCAGTGCTAGAGATCAATCCCGGAAGAACACTGAAACTTTCTTT. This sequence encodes CSARDQSRKNTETFF.

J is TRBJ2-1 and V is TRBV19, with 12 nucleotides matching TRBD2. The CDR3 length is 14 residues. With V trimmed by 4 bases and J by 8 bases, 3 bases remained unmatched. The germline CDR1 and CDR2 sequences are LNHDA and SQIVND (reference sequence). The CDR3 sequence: CASSTRLAGDEQFF. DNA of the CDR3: TGTGCCAGTAGTACCCGACTAGCGGGAGATGAGCAGTTCTTC.

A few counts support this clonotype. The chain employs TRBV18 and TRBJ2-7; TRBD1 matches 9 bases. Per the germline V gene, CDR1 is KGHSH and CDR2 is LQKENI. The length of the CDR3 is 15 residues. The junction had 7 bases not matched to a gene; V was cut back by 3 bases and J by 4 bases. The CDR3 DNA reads TGTGCCAGCTCACCCAAACAGGGGGCTGGGTACGAGCAGTACTTC. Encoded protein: CASSPKQGAGYEQYF.

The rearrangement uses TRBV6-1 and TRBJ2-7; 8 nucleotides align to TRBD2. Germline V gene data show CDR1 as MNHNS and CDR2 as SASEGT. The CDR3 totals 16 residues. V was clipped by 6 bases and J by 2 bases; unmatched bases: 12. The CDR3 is CASRLAGSASTYEQYF. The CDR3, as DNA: TGTGCCAGCAGGTTAGCGGGATCGGCCTCAACCTACGAGCAGTACTTC.

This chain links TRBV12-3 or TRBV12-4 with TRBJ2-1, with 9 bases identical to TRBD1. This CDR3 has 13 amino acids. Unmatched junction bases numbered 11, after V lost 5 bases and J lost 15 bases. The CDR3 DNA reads TGTGCCAGCAGTGCGACCAGGGACAGGGTCTGGTTCTTC. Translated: CASSATRDRVWFF.

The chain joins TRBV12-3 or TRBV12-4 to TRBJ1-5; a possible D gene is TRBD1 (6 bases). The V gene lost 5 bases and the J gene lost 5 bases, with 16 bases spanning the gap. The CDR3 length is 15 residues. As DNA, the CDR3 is TGTGCCAGCAGTGCGGACGGGGGGGCAGATCAGCCCCAGCATTTT. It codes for CASSADGGADQPQHF.

CDR3 coding DNA: TGTGCCAGCAGCTTGGTCCCCGGAAAAAATAATTCACCCCTCCACTTT. Translation: CASSLVPGKNNSPLHF. This chain connects TRBV5-6 to TRBJ1-6, with D unresolved. The CDR3 is 16 amino acids. CDR1 and CDR2 from the germline V gene are SGHDT and YYEEEE. V gave up 0 bases and J gave up 5 bases, with 12 bases separating them.

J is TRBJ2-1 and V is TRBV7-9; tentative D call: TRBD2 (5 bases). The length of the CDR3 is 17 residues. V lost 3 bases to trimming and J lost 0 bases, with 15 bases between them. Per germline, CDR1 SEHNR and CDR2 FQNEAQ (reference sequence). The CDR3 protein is CASSFPSGSSSYNEQFF. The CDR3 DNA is TGTGCCAGCAGCTTCCCGAGCGGCTCCAGCTCCTACAATGAGCAGTTCTTC.

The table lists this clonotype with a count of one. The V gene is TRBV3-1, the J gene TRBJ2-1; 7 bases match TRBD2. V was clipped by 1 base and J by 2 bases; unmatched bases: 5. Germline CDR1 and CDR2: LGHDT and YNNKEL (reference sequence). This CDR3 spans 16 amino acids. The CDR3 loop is CASSQVPSGAYNEQFF. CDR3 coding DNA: TGTGCCAGCAGCCAAGTTCCTAGCGGTGCCTACAATGAGCAGTTCTTC.

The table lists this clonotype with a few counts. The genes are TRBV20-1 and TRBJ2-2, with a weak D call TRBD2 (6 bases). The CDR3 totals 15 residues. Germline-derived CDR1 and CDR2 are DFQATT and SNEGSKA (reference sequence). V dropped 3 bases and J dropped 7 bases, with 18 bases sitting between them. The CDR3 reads CSARGMEGESGELFF. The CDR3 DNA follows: TGCAGTGCTAGGGGTATGGAGGGAGAGAGCGGGGAGCTGTTTTTT.

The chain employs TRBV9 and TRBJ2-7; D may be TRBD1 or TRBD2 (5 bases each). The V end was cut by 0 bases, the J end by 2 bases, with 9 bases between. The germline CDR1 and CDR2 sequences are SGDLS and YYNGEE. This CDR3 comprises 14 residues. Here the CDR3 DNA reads TGTGCCAGCAGCGTAGATGAGGGGACCTACGAGCAGTACTTC. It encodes CASSVDEGTYEQYF.

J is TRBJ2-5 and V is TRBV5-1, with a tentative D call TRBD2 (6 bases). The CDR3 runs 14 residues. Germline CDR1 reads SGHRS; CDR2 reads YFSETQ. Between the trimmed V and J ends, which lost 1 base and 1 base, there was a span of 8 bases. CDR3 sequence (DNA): TGCGCCAGCAGCTTGCGCGGGGCCCAAGAGACCCAGTACTTC. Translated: CASSLRGAQETQYF.

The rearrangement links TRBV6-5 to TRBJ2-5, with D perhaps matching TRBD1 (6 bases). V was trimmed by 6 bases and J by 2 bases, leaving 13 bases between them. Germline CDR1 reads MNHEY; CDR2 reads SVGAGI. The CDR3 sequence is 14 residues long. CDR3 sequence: CASSRARGQETQYF. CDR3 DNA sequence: TGTGCCAGCAGCAGGGCCAGGGGACAAGAGACCCAGTACTTC.

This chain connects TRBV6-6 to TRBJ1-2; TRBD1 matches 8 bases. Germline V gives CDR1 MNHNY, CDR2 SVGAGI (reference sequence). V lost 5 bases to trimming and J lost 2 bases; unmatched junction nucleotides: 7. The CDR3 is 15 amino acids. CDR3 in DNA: TGTGCCAGCAGTCCAGAGGGACAGGTCAACTATGGCTACACCTTC. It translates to CASSPEGQVNYGYTF.

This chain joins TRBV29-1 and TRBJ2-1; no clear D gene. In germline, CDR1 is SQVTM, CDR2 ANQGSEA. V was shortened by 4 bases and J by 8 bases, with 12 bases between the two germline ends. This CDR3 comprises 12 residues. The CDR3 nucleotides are TGCAGCGTTGTTATCGTCCTTGATGAGCAGTTCTTC. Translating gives CSVVIVLDEQFF.

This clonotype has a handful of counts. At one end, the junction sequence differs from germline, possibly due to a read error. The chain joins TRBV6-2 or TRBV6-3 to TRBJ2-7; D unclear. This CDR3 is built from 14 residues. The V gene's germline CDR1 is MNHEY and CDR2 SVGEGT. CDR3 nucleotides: TGTGCCAGCAGTTATTCCGCCTTGCCCACCGAGGAGTACTTC. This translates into CASSYSALPTEEYF.